These T cell receptor beta chains were read from a single sample in a study of cytomegalovirus exposure and HLA in healthy donors. Libraries were prepared by immunoSEQ multiplex PCR; TCRdb keeps only in-frame clonotypes and omits some of them. The sample lists 90,000 to 150,000 clones; around three quarters were seen once. Specimen: PBMCs. The receptors originated from a man between 18 and 35 years old in good health and CMV-seropositive. The CDR3 runs from the conserved cysteine through the conserved F or W. Fields, in order: V gene, clone size, J gene, D gene, CDR3 protein, CDR3 DNA. A D gene is named only where the DNA matches it firmly. Part of the rows lack a size; the others show once, few, many or a class for expanded clones.

TRBV5-1	.	TRBJ2-1	TRBD2	CASSLAPLAGGRNEQFF	TGCGCCAGCAGCTTGGCCCCACTAGCGGGGGGCCGGAATGAGCAGTTCTTC
TRBV19	.	TRBJ1-2	.	CASSATRGGYGYTF	TGTGCCAGTAGCGCGACCCGGGGGGGCTATGGCTACACCTTC
TRBV29-1	.	TRBJ2-3	TRBD1	CSIDRDRVRSDTQYF	TGCAGCATAGACCGGGACAGGGTCAGGTCAGATACGCAGTATTTT
TRBV7-7	.	TRBJ2-7	TRBD2	CASSFGSGNGYEQYF	TGTGCTAGCAGCTTTGGGAGCGGGAATGGCTACGAGCAGTACTTC
TRBV5-4	.	TRBJ2-7	TRBD1	CASSPVGTGYEQYF	TGTGCCAGCAGCCCTGTGGGGACAGGGTACGAGCAGTACTTC
TRBV5-6	.	TRBJ2-1	TRBD1	CASSLDRVNEQFF	TGTGCCAGCAGTCTGGACAGGGTCAATGAGCAGTTCTTC
TRBV6-5	.	TRBJ2-7	.	CASSSPGRDYEQYF	TGTGCCAGCTCTTCTCCGGGCAGGGACTACGAGCAGTACTTC
TRBV29-1	.	TRBJ1-1	.	CSVVTPRAEAFF	TGCAGCGTCGTTACTCCGAGAGCTGAAGCTTTCTTT
TRBV28	.	TRBJ2-7	.	CASSSWSPRGQYF	TGTGCCAGCAGTTCCTGGTCCCCCAGGGGGCAGTACTTC
TRBV28	once	TRBJ1-1	.	CASSFYQGRTEAFF	TGTGCCAGCAGTTTCTACCAGGGCAGAACTGAAGCTTTCTTT
TRBV4-1	.	TRBJ2-7	TRBD2	CASSYPAAGKNEQYF	TGCGCCAGCAGCTATCCAGCAGCGGGGAAGAACGAGCAGTACTTC
TRBV5-1	few	TRBJ2-2	TRBD2	CASSLRWLAGGGTGELFF	TGCGCCAGCAGCCTGCGGTGGCTAGCGGGAGGCGGCACCGGGGAGCTGTTTTTT
TRBV19	.	TRBJ2-4	TRBD2	CASAGGAKNIQYF	TGTGCCAGTGCCGGGGGGGCCAAAAACATTCAGTACTTC
TRBV19	.	TRBJ1-2	.	CASSIAHSYNYGYTF	TGTGCCAGTAGTATAGCCCACAGCTACAACTATGGCTACACCTTC
TRBV27	.	TRBJ2-7	.	CASRSRVLSSYEQYF	TGTGCCAGCAGGTCCCGGGTTTTGAGCTCCTACGAGCAGTACTTC
TRBV14	few	TRBJ1-1	.	CASSQAGRRNTEAFF	TGTGCCAGCAGCCAAGCAGGGCGACGGAACACTGAAGCTTTCTTT